The rows below give T cell receptor beta chains drawn from one sample of a study of cytomegalovirus exposure and HLA in healthy donors. Only in-frame clones appear in the TCRdb table, and some are missing; sequencing was by immunoSEQ multiplex PCR. The sample includes 95,000 to 150,000 clones, approximately 80% seen only once; the top ten take about 0.22%. Sequencing used PBMCs. Source of these receptors: a man in his fifties or sixties in good health and CMV-seronegative. Each CDR3 is given with its conserved first and last residue. The D gene is left open where the match is weak. Clone size is stated in some rows and not others, as once, few, many or a class when expanded.

j_call v_call clone_size d_call cdr3_aa cdr3_nt
TRBJ2-7 TRBV23-1 NA TRBD2 CASSQSEREGHEQYF TGCGCCAGCAGTCAATCGGAACGGGAGGGCCACGAGCAGTACTTC
TRBJ2-5 TRBV7-2 NA NA CASSSLISETQYF TGTGCCAGCAGCTCCCTTATTAGTGAGACCCAGTACTTC
TRBJ2-3 TRBV9 NA NA CASSVATGDTDTQYF TGTGCCAGCAGCGTAGCTACGGGGGATACAGATACGCAGTATTTT
TRBJ1-3 TRBV15 once TRBD1 CATSRDGTGTGNTIYF TGTGCCACCAGCAGAGATGGGACAGGGACGGGAAACACCATATATTTT
TRBJ1-2 TRBV11-2 NA TRBD1 CASSPPGGHTF TGTGCCAGCAGCCCCCCAGGGGGGCACACCTTC
TRBJ2-3 TRBV7-5 NA NA CVRSKGTSGARDTQYF TGTGTCAGAAGCAAGGGGACTAGCGGCGCTAGAGATACGCAGTATTTT
TRBJ1-3 TRBV9 NA NA CASSVVSGGRGNTIYF TGTGCCAGCAGCGTAGTATCGGGAGGGAGAGGAAACACCATATATTTT
TRBJ1-6 TRBV5-4 NA TRBD1 CASRLGGTGNSPLHF TGTGCCAGCAGACTGGGTGGGACAGGCAATTCACCCCTCCACTTT
TRBJ2-7 TRBV7-9 NA NA CASSPRGSYEQYF TGTGCCAGCAGCCCCAGAGGGTCCTACGAGCAGTACTTC
TRBJ1-4 TRBV4-1 NA NA CASSQGPVRGEKLFF TGCGCCAGCAGCCAAGGGCCAGTGCGAGGAGAAAAACTGTTTTTT
TRBJ2-1 TRBV5-6 once NA CASSTGLPTHREQFF TGTGCCAGCAGCACCGGACTACCTACTCACAGGGAGCAGTTCTTC
TRBJ1-2 TRBV30 NA NA CACQMPWSTGGAQSYGYTF TGTGCCTGCCAGATGCCGTGGTCAACGGGGGGGGCGCAAAGCTATGGCTACACCTTC
TRBJ1-2 TRBV29-1 NA NA CSVGGPNYGYTF TGCAGCGTTGGGGGGCCGAACTATGGCTACACCTTC
TRBJ1-5 TRBV6-5 NA TRBD1 CASSSRQGSNQPQHF TGTGCCAGCAGTTCAAGACAGGGTTCGAATCAGCCCCAGCATTTT